These 14 T cell receptor beta chains originate from one sample sequenced in a study of Tregs in tolerant kidney transplant recipients (dated by TCRdb to about 2019). Library prep was done by the immunoSEQ multiplex PCR assay. Entries here come from immuneACCESS through TCRdb and include only in-frame sequences with V and J called. Some clones fail to appear in such tables; in the studies checked, an unresolved V gene covers under half of the shortfall, and the cause of the remainder is unknown. The sample table contains some 55,000 clones; only one count was recorded for 70% to 90% of them. The top ten clones comprise 2.1% of the sample. Interpreted using the paper, the time point label stands for: blood sample drawn before combined kidney and bone marrow transplant. The sample here was Tregs from blood, taken before the transplant. The receptors originated from a human donor who received a combined kidney and bone marrow transplant.

The chain combines TRBV28 with TRBJ1-2, with TRBD1 identical over 7 bases. CDR1 and CDR2 (germline): MDHEN, SYDVKM. J gave up 1 base and V 7 bases, and 3 bases lay outside the gene matches. The CDR3 sequence is 13 residues long. Here the CDR3 reads CASTDRYNYGYTF. DNA for the CDR3: TGTGCCAGCACGGACAGGTATAACTATGGCTACACCTTC.

CDR3 DNA: TGTGCCAGCAGTTCGACAGGGGGCGACGGGGAGCTGTTTTTT. It is translated as CASSSTGGDGELFF. This chain links TRBV6-1 with TRBJ2-2, with TRBD1 matching over 10 bases. V shed 5 bases and J 7 bases; nucleotides not matched to a gene: 4. The CDR3 covers 14 residues. Looked up from germline, CDR1 is MNHNS and CDR2 is SASEGT.

The V call is TRBV7-2, the J call TRBJ1-4; 8 nucleotides agree with TRBD1. The V and J ends lost 2 bases and 2 bases, in that order; junction bases with no gene match: 10. Germline V gene data show CDR1 as SGHTA and CDR2 as FQGNSA. The CDR3 loop spans 18 amino acids. DNA for the CDR3: TGTGCCAGCAGCTTATTTGTCCCGGGACAGGCGACTAATGAAAAACTGTTTTTT. Translating gives CASSLFVPGQATNEKLFF.

J is TRBJ2-7 and V is TRBV5-1; no clear D gene. Germline CDR1 SGHRS, CDR2 YFSETQ. The V end was cut by 0 bases, the J end by 1 base, with 5 bases between. The CDR3 has 13 residues. The CDR3 DNA reads as TGCGCCAGCAGCTTGGCGGGTTCCTACGAGCAGTACTTC. Translation gives CASSLAGSYEQYF.

This chain joins TRBV11-2 and TRBJ1-1; unclear D gene. This CDR3 contains 13 residues. Germline CDR1 SGHAT, CDR2 FQNNGV. The V end lost 3 bases, the J end lost 1 base, and 6 bases lay between the germline ends. The CDR3 here is CASSFSGNTEAFF. CDR3 in DNA: TGTGCCAGCAGCTTTTCAGGGAACACTGAAGCTTTCTTT.

In its sample, this clone was seen once. The CDR3 protein is CSVRQTHRTDTQYF. The CDR3 bases are TGCAGCGTTCGCCAGACCCACCGCACAGATACGCAGTATTTT. The V call is TRBV29-1, the J call TRBJ2-3; D is uncertain. V lost 5 bases and J lost 1, with 13 bases in between. This CDR3 contains 14 residues. The germline gives CDR1 SQVTM, CDR2 ANQGSEA.

The chain uses TRBV5-1 and TRBJ2-2; 12 bases are shared with TRBD2. This CDR3 is 16 amino acids long. Looked up from germline, CDR1 is SGHRS and CDR2 is YFSETQ. J lost 3 bases, V lost 4 bases, and 4 bases had no gene match. Here the CDR3 DNA reads TGCGCCAGCAGCATGAGACTAGCGGGGGACACCGGGGAGCTGTTTTTT. Translating it yields CASSMRLAGDTGELFF.

This clone appeared a few times. The chain couples TRBV7-6 to TRBJ1-3; D not resolved. Germline CDR1 SGHVS, CDR2 FNYEAQ. The CDR3 extends over 15 amino acids. The V gene lost 5 bases and the J gene lost 0 bases, with 11 bases spanning the gap. CDR3 in amino acids: CASSPPAPSGNTIYF. The DNA for the CDR3 is TGTGCCAGCAGCCCTCCGGCACCCTCTGGAAACACCATATATTTT.

This chain uses TRBV29-1 with TRBJ2-3; 11 bases align to TRBD2. Germline V gene sequence: CDR1 SQVTM, CDR2 ANQGSEA. CDR3 length: 15 amino acids. V shed 4 bases and J 0 bases; nucleotides not matched to a gene: 3. The CDR3 DNA sequence: TGCAGCGTTGGGCCTAGCGGGAGGAGCACAGATACGCAGTATTTT. Translating it yields CSVGPSGRSTDTQYF.

The chain recombines TRBV6-5 with TRBJ2-7; D is undetermined. The CDR3 has 14 residues. Germline CDR1 MNHEY, CDR2 SVGAGI. V was shortened by 2 bases and J by 0 bases, with 8 bases between the two germline ends. CDR3 loop: CASSYRSGSYEQYF. The CDR3 DNA follows: TGTGCCAGCAGTTACCGTTCAGGCTCCTACGAGCAGTACTTC.

The rearrangement joins TRBV4-1 to TRBJ1-2; weak D call: TRBD1 (6 bases). Germline V gives CDR1 MGHRA, CDR2 YSYEKL. The CDR3 contains 17 residues. The ends were cut back, 2 bases at V and 3 bases at J, with 19 bases in the middle. The CDR3 bases are TGCGCCAGCAGCCAACCTTCCTCCCAGACAGGCTACTATGGCTACACCTTC. Protein: CASSQPSSQTGYYGYTF.

The chain links TRBV19 to TRBJ1-1; TRBD1 might be the D (5 bases). Trimming pared 6 bases from V and 0 bases from J, leaving 14 bases between. This CDR3 has 15 amino acids. CDR1 is LNHDA, CDR2 SQIVND, per germline (reference sequence). This CDR3 is CASSQVSGVNTEAFF. The CDR3 DNA is TGTGCCAGTAGCCAAGTATCGGGGGTGAACACTGAAGCTTTCTTT.

The gene calls are TRBV18 and TRBJ2-6; a weak D match, TRBD1 (6 bases). Between the trimmed V and J ends, which lost 4 bases and 0 bases, there was a span of 19 bases. The germline CDR1 and CDR2 sequences are KGHSH and LQKENI. There are 19 residues in the CDR3. The CDR3 reads CASSLGRDMKGSGANVLTF. The CDR3, as DNA: TGTGCCAGCTCACTAGGCCGGGACATGAAGGGCTCTGGGGCCAACGTCCTGACTTTC.

As DNA, the CDR3 is TGTGCCAGTAGTATACGAGGCAGGGTTACACATCAGCCCCAGCATTTT. Its protein product is CASSIRGRVTHQPQHF. The rearrangement uses TRBV19 and TRBJ1-5, with D maybe TRBD1 (5 bases). The ends were cut back, 2 bases at V and 5 bases at J, with 16 bases in the middle. This CDR3 region has 16 residues. The germline V gene encodes CDR1 LNHDA and CDR2 SQIVND (reference sequence).